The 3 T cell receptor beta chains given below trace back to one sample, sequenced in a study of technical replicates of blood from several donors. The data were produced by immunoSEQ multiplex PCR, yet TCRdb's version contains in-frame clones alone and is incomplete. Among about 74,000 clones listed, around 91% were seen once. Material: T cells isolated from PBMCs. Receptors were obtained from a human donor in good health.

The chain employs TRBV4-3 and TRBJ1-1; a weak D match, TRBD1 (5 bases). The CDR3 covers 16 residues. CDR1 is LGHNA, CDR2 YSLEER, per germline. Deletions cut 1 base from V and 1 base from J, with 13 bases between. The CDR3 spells CASSQVSGTTNTEAFF. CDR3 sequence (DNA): TGCGCCAGCAGCCAAGTTAGCGGGACTACGAACACTGAAGCTTTCTTT.

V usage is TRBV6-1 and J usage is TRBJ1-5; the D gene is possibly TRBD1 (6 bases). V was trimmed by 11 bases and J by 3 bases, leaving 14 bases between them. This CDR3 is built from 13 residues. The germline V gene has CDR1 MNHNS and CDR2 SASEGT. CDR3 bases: TGTGCCGCTCACGGACAGTACAATCAGCCCCAGCATTTT. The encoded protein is CAAHGQYNQPQHF.

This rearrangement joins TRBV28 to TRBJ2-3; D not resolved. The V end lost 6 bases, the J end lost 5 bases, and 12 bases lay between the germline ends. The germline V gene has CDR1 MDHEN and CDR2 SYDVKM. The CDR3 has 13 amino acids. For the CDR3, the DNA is TGTGCCAGCAGAGTTACAGTCGTAGATACGCAGTATTTT. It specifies CASRVTVVDTQYF.